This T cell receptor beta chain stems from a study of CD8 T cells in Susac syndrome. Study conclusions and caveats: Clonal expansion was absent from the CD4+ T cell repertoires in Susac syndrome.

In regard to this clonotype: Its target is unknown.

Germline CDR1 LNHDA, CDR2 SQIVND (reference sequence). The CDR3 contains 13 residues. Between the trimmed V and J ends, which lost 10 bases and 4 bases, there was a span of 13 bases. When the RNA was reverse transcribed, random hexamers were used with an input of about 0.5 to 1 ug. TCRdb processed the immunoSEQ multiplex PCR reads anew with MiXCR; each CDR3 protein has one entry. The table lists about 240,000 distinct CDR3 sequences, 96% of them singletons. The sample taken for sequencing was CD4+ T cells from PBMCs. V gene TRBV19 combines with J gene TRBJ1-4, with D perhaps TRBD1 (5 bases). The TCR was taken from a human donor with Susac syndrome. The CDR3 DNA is TGTGCCACTTCGCGGAGGGGTAATGAAAAACTGTTTTTT. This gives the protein CATSRRGNEKLFF. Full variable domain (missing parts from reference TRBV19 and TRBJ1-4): DGGITQSPKYLFRKEGQNVTLSCEQNLNHDAMYWYRQDPGQGLRLIYYSQIVNDFQKGDIAEGYSVSREKKESFPLTVTSAQKNPTAFYLCATSRRGNEKLFFGSGTQLSVL.